The 25 T cell receptor beta chains in this list originate from one sample, sequenced in a study of STAT5B mutations in CD4+ large granular lymphocyte leukemia. The repertoire was sequenced with immunoSEQ multiplex PCR; TCRdb's copy has only in-frame clones and lacks some. The sample lists 40,000 to 55,000 clones, just over 85% seen once, with 2.6% in the top ten. The sample comprised CD4+ T cells from blood buffy coats. The receptors stem from a human donor in good health.

The chain recombines TRBV7-2 with TRBJ1-5, with 8 bases aligning to TRBD1. The V gene's germline CDR1 is SGHTA and CDR2 FQGNSA. This CDR3 is built from 15 residues. Losses at the gene ends were 4 bases for V and 6 bases for J; bases not matched to a gene: 8. CDR3 DNA sequence: TGTGCCAGCAGCTCCCGACAGGGGCTGGTTCAGCCCCAGCATTTT. This sequence encodes CASSSRQGLVQPQHF.

This clone was observed once. This sequence joins TRBV28 and TRBJ2-7; 11 nucleotides agree with TRBD1. The germline V gene encodes CDR1 MDHEN and CDR2 SYDVKM. This CDR3 is 15 amino acids long. Trimming cost V 3 bases and J 4 bases; bases outside gene matches: 5. CDR3 sequence: CASSFSGTGGYEQYF. The CDR3 region has the DNA TGTGCCAGCAGTTTCTCCGGGACAGGGGGTTACGAGCAGTACTTC.

The rearrangement uses TRBV7-9 and TRBJ2-1, with 9 nucleotides matching TRBD2. J lost 1 base, V lost 1 base, and 2 bases had no gene match. CDR1 is SEHNR, CDR2 FQNEAQ, per germline (reference sequence). The CDR3 is made up of 16 amino acids. CDR3 DNA: TGTGCCAGCAGCTTAGACAGCGGGAGGTCCTACAATGAGCAGTTCTTC. Its translation: CASSLDSGRSYNEQFF.

V is TRBV4-3 and J is TRBJ1-3; D unclear. Trimming pared 6 bases from V and 1 base from J, leaving 19 bases between. The CDR3 extends over 17 amino acids. CDR1 is LGHNA and CDR2 is YSLEER in the germline V gene. CDR3 loop: CASSRGTTLGSGNTIYF. In DNA form, the CDR3 reads TGCGCCAGCAGTAGAGGAACCACGTTGGGATCTGGAAACACCATATATTTT.

The gene calls are TRBV9 and TRBJ1-1; the D gene is possibly TRBD1 (6 bases). Trimming pared 2 bases from V and 2 bases from J, leaving 13 bases between. The CDR3 has 15 amino acids. Germline V gene sequence: CDR1 SGDLS, CDR2 YYNGEE. In DNA form, the CDR3 reads TGTGCCAGCAGCGTTACAGGGTCGGGAAACACTGAAGCTTTCTTT. This translates into CASSVTGSGNTEAFF.

This sequence joins TRBV5-8 and TRBJ2-3, with 14 bases fitting TRBD2. This CDR3 is 16 amino acids long. V dropped 4 bases and J dropped 5; count of bases not matched to a gene: 6. CDR1 is SGHTS and CDR2 is YDEGEE in the germline V gene. The CDR3 DNA reads TGTGCCAGCAGCAAAGGACTAGCGGGAGGAATAGATACGCAGTATTTT. Its protein product is CASSKGLAGGIDTQYF.

This chain uses TRBV25-1 with TRBJ2-5; the match to TRBD1 covers 8 bases. J was trimmed by 5 bases and V by 5 bases; bases with no gene match: 4. The CDR3 length is 13 residues. Germline CDR1 and CDR2: MGHDK and SYGVNS. The CDR3 DNA is TGTGCCAGCAGTCAGGGGGCGAGCGAGACCCAGTACTTC. It specifies CASSQGASETQYF.

A single count supports this clone. The CDR3 coding sequence is TGTGCCAGCAGTGGAGGGGGCGCGATCAATCAGCCCCAGCATTTT. The encoded protein is CASSGGGAINQPQHF. The chain carries TRBV2 and TRBJ1-5; 7 bases align to TRBD1. Trimming cost V 4 bases and J 3 bases; bases outside gene matches: 6. CDR3 length: 15 residues. Germline V lookup: CDR1 SNHLY, CDR2 FYNNEI.

CDR3 region: CASRTSGTGGGYGYTF. The CDR3, as DNA: TGTGCCAGCAGAACCTCCGGGACAGGGGGCGGCTATGGCTACACCTTC. This chain uses TRBV6-6 with TRBJ1-2, with 12 nucleotides matching TRBD1. The CDR3 contains 16 residues. The germline gives CDR1 MNHNY, CDR2 SVGAGI (reference sequence). V shed 6 bases, J shed 4 bases, and the junction held 9 bases outside the gene matches.

This sequence joins TRBV27 and TRBJ1-2; 10 bases are shared with TRBD1. The CDR3 totals 16 residues. Looked up from germline, CDR1 is MNHEY and CDR2 is SMNVEV (reference sequence). V trimming: 3 bases; J trimming: 6 bases; junction bases outside the gene matches: 10. Here the CDR3 reads CASSFSPGQGWDGYTF. The CDR3 nucleotides are TGTGCCAGCAGTTTTAGTCCGGGACAGGGGTGGGATGGCTACACCTTC.

The V gene is TRBV5-6, the J gene TRBJ2-5; 8 nucleotides agree with TRBD1. This CDR3 spans 15 amino acids. The trim removed 4 bases at V and 1 base at J, leaving 6 bases unmatched. Germline lookup yields CDR1 SGHDT and CDR2 YYEEEE. CDR3 sequence reads: CASSQLTGAQETQYF. In DNA, the CDR3 is TGTGCCAGCAGCCAACTGACAGGGGCCCAAGAGACCCAGTACTTC. The full variable domain, in which reference TRBV5-6 and TRBJ2-5 provide the parts outside the CDR3, is DAGVTQSPTHLIKTRGQQVTLRCSPKSGHDTVSWYQQALGQGPQFIFQYYEEEERQRGNFPDRFSGHQFPNYSSELNVNALLLGDSALYLCASSQLTGAQETQYFGPGTRLLVL.

The chain joins TRBV5-1 to TRBJ2-2; D possibly corresponds to TRBD1 (5 bases). V lost 0 bases and J 8 bases, leaving 14 bases between the germline ends. The CDR3 is 15 amino acids. The germline gives CDR1 SGHRS, CDR2 YFSETQ. Written as DNA, the CDR3 is TGCGCCAGCAGCTTGGAACCCAGGGCGAGGGGGGAGCTGTTTTTT. Amino acids: CASSLEPRARGELFF.

The CDR3 region is CASSPAWDGTEAFF. The CDR3 DNA reads as TGTGCCAGCTCACCAGCGTGGGATGGAACTGAAGCTTTCTTT. The V gene is TRBV18, the J gene TRBJ1-1; no clear D gene. Germline-derived CDR1 and CDR2 are KGHSH and LQKENI. The V gene lost 2 bases and the J gene lost 5 bases, with 12 bases spanning the gap. CDR3 length: 14 residues.

The chain combines TRBV5-6 with TRBJ2-3; TRBD2 matches at 11 bases. Trimming took 3 bases from V and 5 from J; bases not matched to a gene: 8. Germline V gives CDR1 SGHDT, CDR2 YYEEEE. CDR3 length: 16 amino acids. The CDR3 DNA reads as TGTGCCAGCAGCTCCCTACTTGGACTAGCGGGAGATACGCAGTATTTT. It is translated as CASSSLLGLAGDTQYF. Filled out from reference TRBV5-6 and TRBJ2-3, the complete variable domain reads DAGVTQSPTHLIKTRGQQVTLRCSPKSGHDTVSWYQQALGQGPQFIFQYYEEEERQRGNFPDRFSGHQFPNYSSELNVNALLLGDSALYLCASSSLLGLAGDTQYFGPGTRLTVL.

The chain employs TRBV6-5 and TRBJ1-2; TRBD1 might be the D (6 bases). The CDR3 sequence is 11 residues long. The V gene's germline CDR1 is MNHEY and CDR2 SVGAGI. V lost 11 bases, J lost 9 bases, and 16 bases lay in between. Here the CDR3 DNA reads TGTGCCGCCAAACAGGGTGAGCGCTACACCTTC. Its translation: CAAKQGERYTF.

This chain uses TRBV7-8 with TRBJ2-7, with D possibly TRBD2 on 5 matching bases. The CDR3 loop spans 15 amino acids. Germline loops: CDR1 SGHVS, CDR2 FQNEAQ. The V and J ends lost 6 bases and 0 bases respectively, with 15 bases between them. CDR3 region: CASSPRGLLSYEQYF. The CDR3 region has the DNA TGTGCCAGCAGTCCCCGCGGGCTTCTCTCCTACGAGCAGTACTTC. The variable domain in full, with the rest retrieved from reference TRBV7-8 and TRBJ2-7, is GAGVSQSPRYKVAKRGQDVALRCDPISGHVSLFWYQQALGQGPEFLTYFQNEAQLDKSGLPSDRFFAERPEGSVSTLKIQRTQQEDSAVYLCASSPRGLLSYEQYFGPGTRLTVT.

V and J are TRBV7-3 and TRBJ2-3, with a weak D call TRBD2 (6 bases). This CDR3 is 15 amino acids long. The ends were cut back, 1 base at V and 0 bases at J, with 8 bases in the middle. The germline gives CDR1 SGHTA, CDR2 FQGTGA. The CDR3 region is CASSLSGISTDTQYF. As DNA, the CDR3 is TGTGCCAGCAGCTTAAGCGGGATTAGCACAGATACGCAGTATTTT.

V gene TRBV5-6 combines with J gene TRBJ1-2, with D perhaps matching TRBD1 (6 bases). The V gene lost 7 bases and the J gene lost 6 bases, with 16 bases spanning the gap. CDR1 and CDR2 from the germline V gene are SGHDT and YYEEEE. The CDR3 has 13 amino acids. CDR3 in amino acids: CASGRGRGDGYTF. The DNA of the CDR3 is TGTGCCAGCGGAAGGGGCAGGGGTGATGGCTACACCTTC.

The V call is TRBV20-1, the J call TRBJ1-5; weak D call: TRBD1 (5 bases). Germline V lookup: CDR1 DFQATT, CDR2 SNEGSKA (reference sequence). V gave up 0 bases and J gave up 12 bases, with 9 bases separating them. The CDR3 is made up of 11 amino acids. As DNA, the CDR3 is TGCAGTGCTAGAGATCAGGGAATCCAGCATTTT. As protein: CSARDQGIQHF.

This chain links TRBV7-2 with TRBJ1-2; 10 bases align to TRBD1. Germline CDR1 reads SGHTA; CDR2 reads FQGNSA. Trimming took 0 bases from V and 8 from J; bases not matched to a gene: 9. The CDR3 runs 16 residues. The CDR3 region has the DNA TGTGCCAGCAGCTTAGCCGTACTTGGGACAGGGGTAGGCTACACCTTC. The encoded protein is CASSLAVLGTGVGYTF.

V usage is TRBV27 and J usage is TRBJ1-5, with 7 bases aligning to TRBD1. The CDR3 is 15 residues long. Germline lookup yields CDR1 MNHEY and CDR2 SMNVEV (reference sequence). The V and J ends lost 5 bases and 6 bases, in that order; junction bases with no gene match: 10. Here the CDR3 DNA reads TGTGCCAGCAGTGCCCAACAGGGGTCGTCTCAGCCCCAGCATTTT. It is translated as CASSAQQGSSQPQHF.

The chain combines TRBV7-2 with TRBJ2-3; 9 positions agree with TRBD1. Germline-derived CDR1 and CDR2 are SGHTA and FQGNSA. The CDR3 runs 15 residues. With V trimmed by 3 bases and J by 5 bases, 6 bases remained unmatched. CDR3 DNA: TGTGCCAGCAGCTTGGAGACAGGGGGAGAAGATACGCAGTATTTT. It codes for CASSLETGGEDTQYF. Using reference TRBV7-2 and TRBJ2-3 for the parts outside the CDR3, the full variable domain is GAGVSQSPSNKVTEKGKDVELRCDPISGHTALYWYRQSLGQGLEFLIYFQGNSAPDKSGLPSDRFSAERTGGSVSTLTIQRTQQEDSAVYLCASSLETGGEDTQYFGPGTRLTVL.

V usage is TRBV19 and J usage is TRBJ2-1; D gene unclear. The CDR3 contains 15 residues. Trimming cost V 6 bases and J 1 base, with 13 bases left between them. The germline V gene has CDR1 LNHDA and CDR2 SQIVND (reference sequence). In DNA form, the CDR3 reads TGTGCCAGTAGAAGTGGAGACTCATCCTACAATGAGCAGTTCTTC. This sequence encodes CASRSGDSSYNEQFF. The whole variable domain, remainder taken from reference TRBV19 and TRBJ2-1, is DGGITQSPKYLFRKEGQNVTLSCEQNLNHDAMYWYRQDPGQGLRLIYYSQIVNDFQKGDIAEGYSVSREKKESFPLTVTSAQKNPTAFYLCASRSGDSSYNEQFFGPGTRLTVL.

The rearrangement joins TRBV11-1 to TRBJ2-1; 8 bases align to TRBD2. Per germline, CDR1 SGHAT and CDR2 FQDESV (reference sequence). V lost 5 bases to trimming and J lost 4 bases; unmatched junction nucleotides: 7. The CDR3 extends over 15 amino acids. The DNA for the CDR3 is TGTGCCAGCAGCCCAGGACTAGCATGGTACAATGAGCAGTTCTTC. Translation: CASSPGLAWYNEQFF. Drawing the rest from reference TRBV11-1 and TRBJ2-1, the complete variable domain is EAEVAQSPRYKITEKSQAVAFWCDPISGHATLYWYRQILGQGPELLVQFQDESVVDDSQLPKDRFSAERLKGVDSTLKIQPAELGDSAMYLCASSPGLAWYNEQFFGPGTRLTVL.

The V and J genes are TRBV27 and TRBJ2-3; D may correspond to TRBD1 or TRBD2 (5 bases each). The CDR3 length is 13 residues. The germline V gene encodes CDR1 MNHEY and CDR2 SMNVEV (reference sequence). The V gene lost 5 bases and the J gene lost 2 bases, with 8 bases spanning the gap. This CDR3 is CASSQGVTDTQYF. CDR3 nucleotide sequence: TGTGCCAGCAGTCAGGGAGTCACAGATACGCAGTATTTT.